This TCR beta chain appears in the sequencing data of a study of cytomegalovirus exposure and HLA in healthy donors. In the PCR, 60 Vbeta and 13 Jbeta primers were used. The repertoire was sequenced with immunoSEQ multiplex PCR; TCRdb's copy has only in-frame clones and lacks some. The table includes about 150,000 clones, roughly 9.4% detected once. Study-wide findings and caveats: Upon later analysis, HLA-associated TCR beta chains proved more clonally expanded than other, equally common chains. Immune exposure was documented only through CMV serostatus. In a later analysis, TCR association rates varied by HLA locus: DRB1 most, HLA-C fewest. The study assumed roughly uniform donor sequencing depth for presence/absence analyses.

This CDR3 region has 15 residues. The V end lost 3 bases, the J end lost 0 bases, and 15 bases lay between the germline ends. In germline, CDR1 is SQVTM, CDR2 ANQGSEA. This clone came up a few times. Its target is not known. The V and J genes are TRBV29-1 and TRBJ2-7, with a weak D call TRBD2 (6 bases). The sequencing input was PBMCs. This clonotype was sampled from a male donor in good health and CMV-seronegative. The CDR3, as DNA: TGCAGCGTTGATGTAGGTAGCGGTTACTCCTACGAGCAGTACTTC. Translating it yields CSVDVGSGYSYEQYF.